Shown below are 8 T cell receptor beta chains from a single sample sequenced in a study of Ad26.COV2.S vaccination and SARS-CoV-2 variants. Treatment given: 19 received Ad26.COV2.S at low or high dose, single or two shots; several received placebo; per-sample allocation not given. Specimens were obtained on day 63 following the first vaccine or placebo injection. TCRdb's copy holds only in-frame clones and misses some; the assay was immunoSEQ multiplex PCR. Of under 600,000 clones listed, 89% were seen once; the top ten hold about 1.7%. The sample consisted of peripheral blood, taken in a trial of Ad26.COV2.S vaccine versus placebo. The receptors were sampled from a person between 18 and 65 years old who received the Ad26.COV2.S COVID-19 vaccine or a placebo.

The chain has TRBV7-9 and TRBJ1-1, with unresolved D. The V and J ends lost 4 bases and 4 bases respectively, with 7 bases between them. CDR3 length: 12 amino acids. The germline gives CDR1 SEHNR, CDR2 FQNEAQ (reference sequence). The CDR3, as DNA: TGTGCCAGCAGCTCGCCTGGCACTGAAGCTTTCTTT. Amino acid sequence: CASSSPGTEAFF. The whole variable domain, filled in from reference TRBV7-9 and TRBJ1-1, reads DTGVSQNPRHKITKRGQNVTFRCDPISEHNRLYWYRQTLGQGPEFLTYFQNEAQLEKSRLLSDRFSAERPKGSFSTLEIQRTEQGDSAMYLCASSSPGTEAFFGQGTRLTVV.

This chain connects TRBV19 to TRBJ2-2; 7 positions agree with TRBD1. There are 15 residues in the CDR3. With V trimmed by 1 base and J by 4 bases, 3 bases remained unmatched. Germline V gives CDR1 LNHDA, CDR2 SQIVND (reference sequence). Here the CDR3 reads CASSIGGTVTGELFF. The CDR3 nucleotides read TGTGCCAGTAGTATAGGGGGGACAGTCACCGGGGAGCTGTTTTTT.

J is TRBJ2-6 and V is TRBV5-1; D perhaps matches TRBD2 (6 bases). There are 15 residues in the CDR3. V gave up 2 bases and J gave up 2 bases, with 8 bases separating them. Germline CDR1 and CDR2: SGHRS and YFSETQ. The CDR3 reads CASSLSGAGANVLTF. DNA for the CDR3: TGCGCCAGCAGCTTATCGGGGGCTGGGGCCAACGTCCTGACTTTC.

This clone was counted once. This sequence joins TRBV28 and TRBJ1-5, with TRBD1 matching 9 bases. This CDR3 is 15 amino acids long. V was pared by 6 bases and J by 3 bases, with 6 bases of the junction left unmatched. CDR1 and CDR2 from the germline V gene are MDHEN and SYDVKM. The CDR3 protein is CASRTGGRVNQPQHF. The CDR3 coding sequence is TGTGCCAGCAGGACAGGGGGAAGGGTCAATCAGCCCCAGCATTTT.

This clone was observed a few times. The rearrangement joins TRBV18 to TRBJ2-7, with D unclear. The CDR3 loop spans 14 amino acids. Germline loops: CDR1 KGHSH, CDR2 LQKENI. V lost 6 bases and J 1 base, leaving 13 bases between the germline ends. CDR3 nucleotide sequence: TGTGCCAGCTCCCCTTCGGTAAATTCCTACGAGCAGTACTTC. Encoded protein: CASSPSVNSYEQYF.

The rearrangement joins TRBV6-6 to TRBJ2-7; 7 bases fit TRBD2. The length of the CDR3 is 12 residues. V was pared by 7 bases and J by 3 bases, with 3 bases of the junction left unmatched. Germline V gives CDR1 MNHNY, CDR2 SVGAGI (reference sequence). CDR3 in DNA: TGTGCCAGCACGACTAGCAGCTACGAGCAGTACTTC. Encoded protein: CASTTSSYEQYF.

The chain's CDR3 is CASRLDSYEQYF. The CDR3, as DNA: TGTGCCAGCAGACTGGACTCCTACGAGCAGTACTTC. The genes are TRBV28 and TRBJ2-7; D call uncertain. V gave up 6 bases and J gave up 0 bases, with 6 bases separating them. The CDR3 is 12 residues long. The germline V gene encodes CDR1 MDHEN and CDR2 SYDVKM.

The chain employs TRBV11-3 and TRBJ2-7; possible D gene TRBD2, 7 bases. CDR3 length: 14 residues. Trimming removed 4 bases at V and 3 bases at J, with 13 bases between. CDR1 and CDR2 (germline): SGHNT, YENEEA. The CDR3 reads CASSSGGAIYEQYF. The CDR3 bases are TGTGCCAGCAGCTCTGGGGGGGCCATCTACGAGCAGTACTTC.